This TCR beta chain was found in a study of T cell responses to AZD1222 COVID-19 vaccine. This clone was seen more than once but under ten times. TCRdb's copy holds only in-frame clones and misses some; the assay was immunoSEQ multiplex PCR. This table holds some 140,000 clones, around 85% found once. The germline CDR1 and CDR2 sequences are SGHNT and YYREEE (reference sequence). With 3 bases removed from V and 4 bases from J, the gap between germline ends came to 13 bases. The CDR3 runs to 14 residues. Sequenced here: peripheral blood, sampled 28 days after the second dose of the MenACWY control vaccine. The chain carries TRBV5-4 and TRBJ1-2; D call uncertain. The TCR originated in an adult who received the MenACWY meningococcal vaccine as a control. The DNA for the CDR3 is TGTGCCAGCAGCTGGACGGACCCAGGCTATGGCTACACCTTC. Amino acid sequence: CASSWTDPGYGYTF.